The rows below give T cell receptor beta chains drawn from one sample of a study of T cells in Graves' hyperthyroidism and ophthalmopathy. A single record per CDR3 protein comes from TCRdb applying MiXCR to the multiplex PCR reads. The sample has almost 500,000 distinct CDR3 sequences, roughly 23% seen once. The specimen sequenced was blood. All receptors come from a woman in her seventies with Graves' ophthalmopathy. CDR3s include the opening cysteine and the closing phenylalanine or tryptophan. A D gene is named only where the DNA matches it firmly. Size is omitted from some rows. Given values are once, few, many or a class for expanded clones.

TRBJ1-3 | . | TRBV19 | . | TGTGCCAGTACCTTCTCTGGAAACACCATATATTTT | CASTFSGNTIYF
TRBJ1-1 | TRBD1 | TRBV6-4 | once | TGTGCCAGCAGTGACCAGGGGGCGACTGAAGCTTTCTTT | CASSDQGATEAFF
TRBJ1-6 | . | TRBV4-1 | . | TGCGCCAGCAGGGGTGGATGGGATAATTCACCCCTCCACTTT | CASRGGWDNSPLHF
TRBJ2-5 | . | TRBV28 | many | TGTGCCAGCACCCTTATCGAGACCCAGTACTTC | CASTLIETQYF
TRBJ2-5 | . | TRBV20-1 | few | TGCAGTGCTAGGTGGCAGCCCCAAGAGACCCAGTACTTC | CSARWQPQETQYF
TRBJ1-4 | . | TRBV20-1 | . | TGCAGTGCCGTCCCCCCGACGGCAACTAATGAAAAACTGTTTTTT | CSAVPPTATNEKLFF
TRBJ2-6 | . | TRBV7-2 | . | TGTGCCAGCAGCCCCGAAGGGGGAGCTGGGGCCAACGTCCTGACTTTC | CASSPEGGAGANVLTF
TRBJ1-2 | . | TRBV2 | . | TGTGCCAGGGGAGACTATGGCTACACCTTC | CARGDYGYTF
TRBJ1-4 | . | TRBV6-6 | few | TGTGCCAGCAGTTACTCCCACAGGGTGGGGGAAAAACTGTTTTTT | CASSYSHRVGEKLFF
TRBJ1-4 | . | TRBV2 | . | TGTGCCAGCAGTGTTCAGGGGACTAATGAAAAACTGTTTTTT | CASSVQGTNEKLFF
TRBJ1-1 | . | TRBV14 | . | TGTGCCAGCAGCCACCACGGGAGTTTGGGCACTGAAGCTTTCTTT | CASSHHGSLGTEAFF
TRBJ1-1 | TRBD1 | TRBV12-3/TRBV12-4 | many | TGTGCCAGCCATTTTCTTATGACAGGGTCGAACACTGAAGCTTTCTTT | CASHFLMTGSNTEAFF
TRBJ2-1 | . | TRBV5-4 | . | TGTGCCAGCAGTAGGTCAGCGGCACGCTACAATGAGCAGTTCTTC | CASSRSAARYNEQFF
TRBJ1-4 | . | TRBV2 | . | TGTGCCAGCAGGGGACCGGGGCCCCGACAGGAAAAACTGTTTTTT | CASRGPGPRQEKLFF
TRBJ1-1 | . | TRBV6-1 | . | TGTGCCAGCAGTAAGAACAGGGTAGGGGCGACTGAAGCTTTCTTT | CASSKNRVGATEAFF
TRBJ1-2 | . | TRBV12-3/TRBV12-4 | many | TGTGCCAGCAGTACGCGGGTAGACACCTATGGCTACACCTTC | CASSTRVDTYGYTF
TRBJ1-2 | . | TRBV25-1 | . | TGTGCCAGCAGTGAATGGGTGGTGGGTGGCTACACCTTC | CASSEWVVGGYTF
TRBJ1-2 | . | TRBV20-1 | . | TGCAGTGCTAGAGATACCAACTATGGCTACACCTTC | CSARDTNYGYTF
TRBJ1-1 | . | TRBV2 | many | TGTGCCAGCAGCTCGGAGCACCTTGAAGCTTTCTTT | CASSSEHLEAFF
TRBJ1-2 | . | TRBV7-2 | many | TGTGCCAGCAGCCCCCGACAAGAGGGCTACACCTTC | CASSPRQEGYTF
TRBJ2-3 | . | TRBV20-1 | . | TGCAGTGCTAGAGATATAAGGGCGGGCACAGATACGCAGTATTTT | CSARDIRAGTDTQYF
TRBJ1-2 | . | TRBV28 | . | TGTGCCAGCAGTTTTACAGATTCCTATGGCTACACCTTC | CASSFTDSYGYTF
TRBJ2-5 | TRBD2 | TRBV12-3/TRBV12-4 | . | TGTGCCAGCCGGCGGGGGGTCCAAGAGACCCAGTACTTC | CASRRGVQETQYF
TRBJ1-5 | TRBD1 | TRBV19 | . | TGTGCCAGTAGTGCGACAGGGGGAAATAATCAGCCCCAGCATTTT | CASSATGGNNQPQHF
TRBJ1-2 | . | TRBV5-4 | . | TGTGCCAGCAGCCACCCGACGAGGGTTGATGGCTACACCTTC | CASSHPTRVDGYTF
TRBJ1-6 | . | TRBV4-1 | few | TGCGCCAGCAGCCAACTCTCGATAGAATTTTATAATTCACCCCTCCACTTT | CASSQLSIEFYNSPLHF
TRBJ1-2 | . | TRBV12-3/TRBV12-4 | many | TGTGCCAGCAGCCGAGACTATGGCTACACCTTC | CASSRDYGYTF
TRBJ1-1 | . | TRBV10-1 | . | TGCGCCAGCAGTGAGGTTCCGAACACTGAAGCTTTCTTT | CASSEVPNTEAFF
TRBJ2-3 | . | TRBV19 | . | TGTGCCAGTAGTATCCCGGCCACAGATACGCAGTATTTT | CASSIPATDTQYF
TRBJ1-5 | . | TRBV6-5 | few | TGTGCCAGCAGTTACCCGGGATTTTCGGGCAATCAGCCCCAGCATTTT | CASSYPGFSGNQPQHF
TRBJ2-7 | . | TRBV12-5 | . | TGTGCTAGTGGACAAACCTCCGGGACGGAGCTAGGGGGCGAGCAGTACTTC | CASGQTSGTELGGEQYF
TRBJ1-5 | . | TRBV18 | . | TGTGCCAGCTCACCACCGACGGGGAATAGCAATCAGCCCCAGCATTTT | CASSPPTGNSNQPQHF
TRBJ2-7 | TRBD2 | TRBV7-2 | . | TGTGCCAGCAGCTATCGACTAGCGGGAGGGTACGAGCAGTACTTC | CASSYRLAGGYEQYF
TRBJ2-2 | . | TRBV6-1 | . | TGTGCCAGCTGGGGCGGACCCGGGGAGCTGTTTTTT | CASWGGPGELFF
TRBJ2-5 | . | TRBV7-3 | . | TGTGCCAGCAGCTTCTCACAGGATACGACCCAGTACTTC | CASSFSQDTTQYF
TRBJ1-1 | . | TRBV6-2/TRBV6-3 | many | TGTGCCAGCAGTTCCCCGCGAGGGGACCTTATGAACACTGAAGCTTTCTTT | CASSSPRGDLMNTEAFF
TRBJ1-6 | . | TRBV27 | few | TGTGCCAGCAGTTTAGTGTATAGGAAAAATTCACCCCTCCACTTT | CASSLVYRKNSPLHF
TRBJ2-7 | . | TRBV7-8 | many | TGTGCCAGCAGCCGACCCGAGAACTCCTACGAGCAGTACTTC | CASSRPENSYEQYF
TRBJ2-7 | . | TRBV5-1 | few | TGCGCCAGCAGCTTTGATGGCGGGCAAACATCCTACGAGCAGTACTTC | CASSFDGGQTSYEQYF
TRBJ1-1 | . | TRBV11-2 | many | TGTGCCAGCAGCTTAGGGGCACATAGTAACACTGAAGCTTTCTTT | CASSLGAHSNTEAFF
TRBJ1-5 | TRBD1 | TRBV19 | once | TGTGCCAGTAGCATACGCTATACCGGGACAGAGAATCAGCCCCAGCATTTT | CASSIRYTGTENQPQHF
TRBJ1-4 | TRBD1 | TRBV12-3/TRBV12-4 | few | TGTGCCAGCAGTCGGACAGGGCCAACTAATGAAAAACTGTTTTTT | CASSRTGPTNEKLFF
TRBJ2-5 | . | TRBV5-8 | . | TGTGCCAGCACAAACAGGGTCCAAGAGACCCAGTACTTC | CASTNRVQETQYF